This passage covers 23 T cell receptor beta chains from one sample sequenced in a study of breast tumors, draining lymph nodes, adjacent tissues. The lymph nodes were axillary draining lymph nodes from breast cancer patients. MiXCR, run by TCRdb on the multiplex PCR reads, gives a single entry per CDR3 protein. The sample lists about 140,000 distinct CDR3 sequences; about 31% were seen once. Sequencing input: axillary lymph node tissue. All receptors come from a female donor with breast cancer. Some clones in this sample may be carry-over from other donors' samples.

This clonotype occurred many times. The chain links TRBV27 to TRBJ1-2, with TRBD1 as a possible D gene (5 bases). V lost 4 bases to trimming and J lost 4 bases, with 13 bases between them. The V gene's germline CDR1 is MNHEY and CDR2 SMNVEV (reference sequence). CDR3 length equals 14 residues. The DNA for the CDR3 is TGTGCCAGCAGTTGGGGGAGGAGTGGCTATGGCTACACCTTC. Translated: CASSWGRSGYGYTF.

This clonotype came up many times. The chain combines TRBV4-2 with TRBJ2-1; tentative D call: TRBD2 (5 bases). The germline V gene encodes CDR1 LGHNA and CDR2 YNFKEQ. V lost 3 bases and J 8 bases, leaving 20 bases between the germline ends. The CDR3 contains 16 residues. The CDR3 is CASSQIVESEGDEQFF. The CDR3 region has the DNA TGTGCCAGCAGCCAGATAGTTGAGTCCGAGGGCGATGAGCAGTTCTTC.

The CDR3 protein is CASSFDTLNTEAFF. The CDR3 DNA reads as TGTGCCAGCAGCTTTGACACCTTGAACACTGAAGCTTTCTTT. The chain is built from TRBV7-9 and TRBJ1-1; no clear D. There are 14 residues in the CDR3. V lost 3 bases and J 0 bases, leaving 8 bases between the germline ends. Germline V gene lookup returns CDR1 SEHNR and CDR2 FQNEAQ (reference sequence).

This clonotype was detected ten times or more. The rearrangement joins TRBV5-5 to TRBJ1-4, with a weak D call TRBD1 (5 bases). Germline values: CDR1 SGHKS, CDR2 YYEKEE (reference sequence). The CDR3 covers 16 residues. The V end was cut by 0 bases, the J end by 5 bases, with 14 bases between. CDR3 DNA sequence: TGTGCCAGCAGCTTGGGTCAGGGAATTTCAAATGAAAAACTGTTTTTT. This translates into CASSLGQGISNEKLFF.

The J gene is TRBJ1-1, the V gene TRBV24-1; TRBD1 matches 9 bases. After removal of 4 bases from V and 6 bases from J, the junction contained 2 bases not matched to a gene. The germline gives CDR1 KGHDR, CDR2 SFDVKD. The CDR3 contains 13 residues. The CDR3 here is CATSEGTGPEAFF. In nucleotides, the CDR3 is TGTGCCACCAGTGAGGGGACAGGGCCTGAAGCTTTCTTT.

In its sample, this clonotype was seen many times. The rearrangement links TRBV20-1 to TRBJ2-7; weak D call: TRBD1 (6 bases). Germline V lookup: CDR1 DFQATT, CDR2 SNEGSKA (reference sequence). The CDR3 consists of 14 residues. The V and J ends lost 0 bases and 6 bases respectively, with 15 bases between them. As DNA, the CDR3 is TGCAGTGCTAGAGAGACCCAGGGGTCGGGCGAGCAGTACGTC. Its protein product is CSARETQGSGEQYV.

Comments on this clonotype: This CDR3 is missing its conserved last phenylalanine or tryptophan, likely due to a read error. No DNA is shown, since the ends of the CDR3 on it are uncertain; the CDR3 is the one TCRdb lists. The chain is built from TRBV7-2 and TRBJ2-2. A total of 13 residues make up the CDR3, ends included. The germline CDR1 and CDR2 sequences are SGHTA and FQGNSA. This chain's CDR3 is CASSFKNTGERMS.

This clonotype was counted a few times. The chain recombines TRBV5-4 with TRBJ1-2; D perhaps matches TRBD1 (5 bases). The germline V and J ends were trimmed by 5 bases and 8 bases, with 16 bases remaining between them. The germline gives CDR1 SGHNT, CDR2 YYREEE (reference sequence). The CDR3 contains 13 residues. This CDR3 reads CASSGGLAPGYTF. Written as DNA, the CDR3 is TGTGCCAGCAGTGGGGGATTAGCTCCCGGCTACACCTTC.

This clonotype was seen repeatedly, ten times or more. V and J are TRBV7-2 and TRBJ1-2, with D uncertain. Germline values: CDR1 SGHTA, CDR2 FQGNSA. This CDR3 spans 13 amino acids. V was shortened by 1 base and J by 4 bases, with 7 bases between the two germline ends. CDR3 coding DNA: TGTGCCAGCAGCTTAGAATCGGGCTATGGCTACACCTTC. It is translated as CASSLESGYGYTF.

This clonotype was observed many times. This chain uses TRBV6-6 with TRBJ1-5; D ambiguous. Deletions cut 1 base from V and 4 bases from J, with 5 bases between. Per the germline V gene, CDR1 is MNHNY and CDR2 is SVGAGI (reference sequence). The CDR3 is 13 residues long. The chain's CDR3 is CASSYFENQPQHF. The CDR3 DNA follows: TGTGCCAGCAGTTACTTCGAAAATCAGCCCCAGCATTTT.

This clonotype was recorded many times. The rearrangement uses TRBV10-2 and TRBJ1-2; D gene ambiguous. The CDR3 contains 13 residues. Trimming stripped 4 bases from V and 7 bases from J, with 13 bases between. Germline V gives CDR1 WSHSY, CDR2 SAAADI. This CDR3 reads CASSGVGLIGYTF. DNA for the CDR3: TGCGCCAGCAGTGGAGTAGGGTTGATTGGCTACACCTTC.

This clonotype was counted at least ten times. The chain combines TRBV4-3 with TRBJ2-7, with TRBD1 matching 9 bases. Germline V gene sequence: CDR1 LGHNA, CDR2 YSLEER. The CDR3 is 14 residues long. V lost 4 bases to trimming and J lost 6 bases; unmatched junction nucleotides: 7. The CDR3 sequence: CASSRWGTGSEQYV. DNA for the CDR3: TGCGCCAGCAGCCGCTGGGGGACAGGGAGCGAGCAGTACGTC.

This clonotype was observed a few times. This chain uses TRBV2 with TRBJ1-1, with D possibly being TRBD1 (5 bases). Trimming shortened V by 7 bases and J by 0 bases, and 12 bases separated the two germline ends. Per germline, CDR1 SNHLY and CDR2 FYNNEI. The CDR3 covers 14 residues. The CDR3 region is CASKAWGVNTEAFF. CDR3 in DNA: TGTGCCAGCAAAGCCTGGGGGGTGAACACTGAAGCTTTCTTT. The full variable domain, rest sourced from reference TRBV2 and TRBJ1-1, is EPEVTQTPSHQVTQMGQEVILRCVPISNHLYFYWYRQILGQKVEFLVSFYNNEISEKSEIFDDQFSVERPDGSNFTLKIRSTKLEDSAMYFCASKAWGVNTEAFFGQGTRLTVV.

The chain uses TRBV5-1 and TRBJ2-3; D might be TRBD1 (6 bases). The V and J ends lost 7 bases and 11 bases respectively, with 23 bases between them. This CDR3 comprises 14 residues. Germline CDR1 SGHRS, CDR2 YFSETQ. The CDR3 nucleotides are TGCGCCAGCCTTCGGGACAACAACTACAATGAGCAGTATTTT. This encodes CASLRDNNYNEQYF.

Note on this clonotype: The CDR3 end shows no conserved phenylalanine or tryptophan, and so a read error is likely. No DNA is shown, since the ends of the CDR3 on it are uncertain; the CDR3 is the one TCRdb lists. The chain joins TRBV9 to TRBJ2-7; the DNA was not used to check the table's D call, TRBD2. The CDR3 length equals 15 residues, ends included. The germline V gene encodes CDR1 SGDLS and CDR2 YYNGEE. The CDR3 loop reads CASSGPEIGALELYC.

Turning to this clonotype: Compared with germline, one end of the junction differs, possibly owing to a read error. The gene calls are TRBV7-2 and TRBJ1-2; a possible D gene is TRBD1 (5 bases). CDR3 length: 17 amino acids. CDR1 is SGHTA, CDR2 FQGNSA, per germline. CDR3 sequence (DNA): TGTGCCAGCAGCTCCCCGGGGCAGGGCATTACTAACTATCGCTACACCTTC. As protein: CASSSPGQGITNYRYTF.

The rearrangement uses TRBV14 and TRBJ2-7; D not certain. Germline V gene sequence: CDR1 SGHDN, CDR2 FVKESK. The CDR3 extends over 12 amino acids. V lost 1 base to trimming and J lost 3 bases, with 4 bases between them. The DNA for the CDR3 is TGTGCCAGCAGCCAAGGGTACTACGAGCAGTACTTC. Translated: CASSQGYYEQYF.

This clonotype has a count of ten or more. The chain couples TRBV2 to TRBJ1-2; 8 bases align to TRBD1. The length of the CDR3 is 15 residues. The germline V gene encodes CDR1 SNHLY and CDR2 FYNNEI. The V segment lost 6 bases and the J segment 5 bases; nucleotides outside the gene matches: 11. The CDR3 DNA sequence: TGTGCCAGCAGACCTGGACAGGGAGGGGGTTATGGCTACACCTTC. This gives the protein CASRPGQGGGYGYTF.

The chain is built from TRBV10-1 and TRBJ2-3; D call uncertain. The length of the CDR3 is 14 residues. Germline V lookup: CDR1 WNHNN, CDR2 SYGVQD (reference sequence). The ends were cut back, 6 bases at V and 8 bases at J, with 18 bases in the middle. The DNA of the CDR3 is TGCGCCAGCAGCCAAACAGCGACGAAAGGTACGCAGTATTTT. The encoded protein is CASSQTATKGTQYF.

This clonotype appeared many times. This sequence joins TRBV4-3 and TRBJ2-1; D is unresolved. V lost 0 bases to trimming and J lost 8 bases, with 14 bases between them. Germline V gene lookup returns CDR1 LGHNA and CDR2 YSLEER. This CDR3 is 15 amino acids long. CDR3 coding DNA: TGCGCCAGCAGCCAAGATAACACTAAATGGGATGAGCAGTTCTTC. It codes for CASSQDNTKWDEQFF.

This clonotype was seen many times. In DNA, the CDR3 is TGTGCCAGCAGCGGGGGGGGGCGGACAGCCGAGAGCTCCTACGAGCAGTACGTC. Translating gives CASSGGGRTAESSYEQYV. The J gene is TRBJ2-7, the V gene TRBV6-4; 8 bases match TRBD2. Looked up from germline, CDR1 is MRHNA and CDR2 is SNTAGT. The CDR3 runs 18 residues. The V and J ends lost 6 bases and 0 bases, in that order; junction bases with no gene match: 16.

Worth noting for this clonotype: This may be a read error, as it is one base from a much larger clone. The rearrangement links TRBV6-5 to TRBJ2-2; TRBD1 might be the D (5 bases). V lost 6 bases to trimming and J lost 1 base, with 12 bases between them. CDR1 and CDR2 from the germline V gene are MNHEY and SVGAGI. The CDR3 is 15 residues long. The CDR3: CASRTHRKNTGELFF. In nucleotides, the CDR3 is TGTGCCAGCAGAACACACAGGAAGAACACCGGGGAGCTGTTTTTT.

Ten or more counts support this clonotype. The chain uses TRBV2 and TRBJ1-6; 7 bases are a match to TRBD1. Trimming cost V 9 bases and J 5 bases; bases outside gene matches: 10. The CDR3 covers 15 residues. CDR1 is SNHLY and CDR2 is FYNNEI in the germline V gene. Here the CDR3 DNA reads TGTGCCAGAAGAGTCGTAGGGACAGATAATTCACCCCTCCACTTT. Translation: CARRVVGTDNSPLHF.